This entry lists 13 T cell receptor beta chains sequenced from one sample in a study of T cells expressing NK-cell markers. TCRdb derives one entry per CDR3 protein from the 5' RACE reads, leaving out DNA. Recorded for this sample: 500,000 or so distinct CDR3 sequences. Sequenced input: blood T cells: a sorted CD56 or NKG2C T cell subset, CD4+ or CD8+ T cells, or bulk PBMC T cells (not recorded which). All receptors derive from a young man in good health.

The chain uses TRBV29-1 and TRBJ1-5; TCRdb's assignment of TRBD1 cannot be checked, as there is no DNA. Germline CDR1 SQVTM, CDR2 ANQGSEA. The CDR3 covers 18 residues. The CDR3 is CSVEESSGTGRLNQPQHF.

The chain carries TRBV6-2 or TRBV6-3 and TRBJ1-5; TCRdb's D gene call, TRBD1, goes unchecked for lack of DNA. The CDR3 is made up of 15 amino acids. Germline V gene data show CDR1 as MNHEY and CDR2 as SVGEGT. CDR3 residues: CASSLRDRGGQPQHF.

J is TRBJ2-3 and V is TRBV12-3 or TRBV12-4. The CDR3 length is 14 residues. The CDR3 sequence: CASSLVSGADTQYF.

This rearrangement joins TRBV7-9 to TRBJ2-3; absent DNA, TCRdb's TRBD2 call cannot be checked. CDR1 and CDR2 from the germline V gene are SEHNR and FQNEAQ (reference sequence). This CDR3 has 16 amino acids. Here the CDR3 reads CASIRTARRDTDTQYF.

This chain joins TRBV5-1 and TRBJ1-5. This CDR3 is built from 16 residues. CDR1 and CDR2 (germline): SGHRS, YFSETQ. The CDR3 reads CASSSHRGLSNQPQHF.

This rearrangement joins TRBV4-3 to TRBJ1-6; absent DNA, TCRdb's TRBD1 call cannot be checked. CDR3 length equals 14 residues. Germline V lookup: CDR1 LGHNA, CDR2 YSLEER. The chain's CDR3 is CASSQEAGDSPLHF.

The chain uses TRBV19 and TRBJ2-1. Germline CDR1 LNHDA, CDR2 SQIVND (reference sequence). The length of the CDR3 is 16 residues. CDR3 protein: CASSISAGDSYNEQFF.

V and J are TRBV30 and TRBJ2-3; TCRdb lists TRBD1, though no DNA is available to test this call. Germline CDR1 and CDR2: GTSNPN and SVGIG (reference sequence). The CDR3 extends over 15 amino acids. This chain's CDR3 is CAWSRQGRGTDTQYF.

The chain has TRBV6-2 or TRBV6-3 and TRBJ2-7; TCRdb gives TRBD1 as the D gene, but with no DNA this cannot be confirmed. Germline V gene lookup returns CDR1 MNHEY and CDR2 SVGEGT. CDR3 length: 18 amino acids. CDR3 protein: CASSYGRQETRLGGEQYF.

The chain couples TRBV27 to TRBJ2-5; TCRdb outputs TRBD2, but without DNA this stays unchecked. From germline, CDR1 is MNHEY and CDR2 SMNVEV (reference sequence). The length of the CDR3 is 17 residues. The CDR3: CASSPAGLAGGQETQYF.

This chain joins TRBV7-2 and TRBJ2-3; no DNA is available, so the TRBD2 call from TCRdb remains unchecked. The germline CDR1 and CDR2 sequences are SGHTA and FQGNSA. The CDR3 is 16 amino acids. This CDR3 reads CASSLVGTSGADTQYF. The whole variable domain, remainder taken from reference TRBV7-2 and TRBJ2-3, is GAGVSQSPSNKVTEKGKDVELRCDPISGHTALYWYRQSLGQGLEFLIYFQGNSAPDKSGLPSDRFSAERTGGSVSTLTIQRTQQEDSAVYLCASSLVGTSGADTQYFGPGTRLTVL.

The chain has TRBV5-1 and TRBJ1-2. The V gene's germline CDR1 is SGHRS and CDR2 YFSETQ. The CDR3 is 15 amino acids. CDR3 amino acids: CASSLDTASNYGYTF.

V usage is TRBV6-5 and J usage is TRBJ2-2. Germline assignment: CDR1 MNHEY and CDR2 SVGAGI. The CDR3 consists of 12 residues. The CDR3 is CASSRSGGELFF.